This T cell receptor beta chain was documented in a study of T-cell reconstitution after alpha-beta-depleted transplantation in children. Regarding this clonotype: What it recognizes is unknown.

Findings and limits, study-wide: Most T-cell counts and diversity one year after the transplant came from T cells that were newly produced. It was reported that alpha-beta T cells came from several hundred expanded graft clones (about two months after transplant).

V dropped 5 bases and J dropped 4; count of bases not matched to a gene: 4. This CDR3 region has 14 residues. Unique molecular identifiers were built into the TCRbeta library. TCRdb independently ran MiXCR on the PCR reads; one entry per CDR3 protein. The sample records roughly 490,000 distinct CDR3 sequences, 11% being singletons. The chain combines TRBV12-3 or TRBV12-4 with TRBJ2-5; 10 positions match TRBD1. This TCR was sampled from a female patient aged 2-15 years who had a stem cell transplant for aplastic anemia, so the T cells may come from the graft donor. Sequenced here: PBMCs, mostly from graft donor cells, sampled 180 days after TCRalphabeta/CD19-depleted stem cell transplant. CDR3 loop: CASSTGQGGETQYF. The CDR3 DNA sequence: TGTGCCAGCAGTACCGGACAGGGGGGAGAGACCCAGTACTTC.